These 24 T cell receptor beta chains were sequenced from one sample in a study of neurological immune-mediated disorders (dated by TCRdb to between 2019 and 2020). The library was obtained by 5' RACE. For sequencing, an Illumina HiSeq 2500 was employed. In TCRdb, the public reads were trimmed at Q25 with fastp and aligned with MiXCR, with productive beta chains retained. Merged by CDR3 protein, the rows form single entries marked with the most common genes and DNA. In all, the sample holds some 46,000 distinct CDR3 sequences, and 9% to 12% of those were seen once. 5.3% of the sample comes from the top ten. Sample: PBMCs. The receptor set was obtained from a man aged 70 or older with HTLV-1-associated myelopathy (HAM/TSP).

This clonotype was counted many times. This chain joins TRBV7-3 and TRBJ2-1; possibly TRBD2 for D (6 bases). The CDR3 extends over 14 amino acids. CDR1 is SGHTA, CDR2 FQGTGA, per germline. V dropped 6 bases and J dropped 5 bases, with 14 bases sitting between them. The CDR3 DNA is TGTGCCAGCAGTCTGACTAGGATACACAATGAGCAGTTCTTC. Translation gives CASSLTRIHNEQFF.

In its sample, this clonotype was seen many times. V gene TRBV24-1 combines with J gene TRBJ1-5; weak D call: TRBD1 (5 bases). CDR1 is KGHDR, CDR2 SFDVKD, per germline. V was clipped by 5 bases and J by 7 bases, with 11 bases between them. This CDR3 is 13 amino acids long. The DNA of the CDR3 is TGTGCCACCAGTGTTCAGGGCGGACAGCCCCAGCATTTT. This translates into CATSVQGGQPQHF.

Worth noting for this clonotype: A read error is possible here, since a much larger clone lies one base away. No conserved phenylalanine or tryptophan ends this CDR3, so it is likely a read error. J is TRBJ2-7 and V is TRBV5-6; a possible D gene is TRBD2 (5 bases). From germline, CDR1 is SGHDT and CDR2 YYEEEE. V lost 4 bases and J lost 6, with 14 bases in between. CDR3 size: 13 residues. This CDR3 reads CASSLRLGSEQYL. The CDR3 DNA follows: TGTGCCAGCAGCCTAAGGCTGGGGAGCGAGCAGTACCTC.

This clonotype was recorded at least ten times. V and J are TRBV7-2 and TRBJ2-2, with 7 bases that match TRBD1. V shed 5 bases, J shed 1 base, and the junction held 4 bases outside the gene matches. This CDR3 is 15 amino acids long. The germline V gene encodes CDR1 SGHTA and CDR2 FQGNSA. This chain's CDR3 is CASSTNRGNTGELFF. The DNA of the CDR3 is TGTGCCAGCAGCACTAACAGGGGGAACACCGGGGAGCTGTTTTTT.

This clonotype was observed at least ten times. The chain has TRBV7-9 and TRBJ1-5, with D hard to call. Germline V gene sequence: CDR1 SEHNR, CDR2 FQNEAQ (reference sequence). Trimming stripped 8 bases from V and 4 bases from J, with 9 bases between. The CDR3 consists of 12 residues. The CDR3 reads CASAPGNQPQHF. CDR3 sequence (DNA): TGTGCCAGCGCCCCGGGGAATCAGCCCCAGCATTTT. The full variable domain, rest sourced from reference TRBV7-9 and TRBJ1-5, is DTGVSQNPRHKITKRGQNVTFRCDPISEHNRLYWYRQTLGQGPEFLTYFQNEAQLEKSRLLSDRFSAERPKGSFSTLEIQRTEQGDSAMYLCASAPGNQPQHFGDGTRLSIL.

This clonotype was counted between two and nine times. The rearrangement uses TRBV7-9 and TRBJ2-4; 8 bases map to TRBD2. Germline V gives CDR1 SEHNR, CDR2 FQNEAQ (reference sequence). Trimming took 5 bases from V and 1 from J; bases not matched to a gene: 10. The CDR3 is made up of 17 amino acids. Written as DNA, the CDR3 is TGTGCCAGCAGCCCAACGGGGGGGGCTCAGGCCAAAAACATTCAGTACTTC. Translation: CASSPTGGAQAKNIQYF.

This clonotype was counted at least ten times. The CDR3 is CSARVPGTSLDTQYF. The CDR3, as DNA: TGCAGTGCTAGAGTTCCCGGGACTAGTCTCGATACGCAGTATTTT. The chain couples TRBV20-1 to TRBJ2-3; 8 bases are a match to TRBD2. Germline V lookup: CDR1 DFQATT, CDR2 SNEGSKA (reference sequence). The V segment lost 1 base and the J segment 6 bases; nucleotides outside the gene matches: 9. The CDR3 has 15 residues.

In its sample, this clonotype was seen many times. The chain joins TRBV5-1 to TRBJ1-3; D call uncertain. Germline CDR1 is SGHRS and CDR2 is YFSETQ. This CDR3 region has 16 residues. V dropped 4 bases and J dropped 0 bases, with 14 bases sitting between them. CDR3 amino acids: CASSPPTGSSGNTIYF. CDR3 coding DNA: TGCGCCAGCAGCCCGCCGACGGGGAGCTCTGGAAACACCATATATTTT.

This clonotype came up many times. The chain has TRBV20-1 and TRBJ2-1, with 7 bases fitting TRBD2. J gave up 9 bases and V 6 bases, and 20 bases lay outside the gene matches. Per germline, CDR1 DFQATT and CDR2 SNEGSKA (reference sequence). The CDR3 consists of 16 residues. Written as DNA, the CDR3 is TGCAGTGCCAACACGGATTTAGTAGCGGGTCGGGGTGAGCAGTTCTTC. Its translation: CSANTDLVAGRGEQFF.

Ten or more counts support this clonotype. J is TRBJ2-1 and V is TRBV12-3 or TRBV12-4, with TRBD2 identical over 10 bases. With V trimmed by 5 bases and J by 2 bases, 6 bases remained unmatched. The CDR3 is 16 residues long. CDR3 loop: CASSTLAGEAYNEQFF. DNA of the CDR3: TGTGCCAGCAGTACCCTAGCGGGAGAGGCCTACAATGAGCAGTTCTTC.

The table lists this clonotype with many counts. The chain is built from TRBV5-6 and TRBJ2-1, with 12 bases that match TRBD2. The CDR3 is 16 residues long. V shed 0 bases and J 7 bases; nucleotides not matched to a gene: 5. Germline V CDR1 and CDR2: SGHDT, YYEEEE. The CDR3 DNA reads as TGTGCCAGCAGCTTGGGACTAGCGGGAGTCTCGAATGAGCAGTTCTTC. Translating it yields CASSLGLAGVSNEQFF.

This clonotype was seen many times. The chain recombines TRBV11-2 with TRBJ2-1, with TRBD2 identical over 7 bases. Per the germline V gene, CDR1 is SGHAT and CDR2 is FQNNGV. The CDR3 is 15 residues long. V lost 3 bases, J lost 9 bases, and 11 bases stayed unmatched. CDR3 sequence: CASSFVAGVLGEQFF. CDR3 DNA sequence: TGTGCCAGCAGCTTTGTGGCGGGAGTGTTAGGTGAGCAGTTCTTC.

This clonotype was seen repeatedly, ten times or more. The V and J genes are TRBV7-2 and TRBJ2-7; no clear D. The germline V gene encodes CDR1 SGHTA and CDR2 FQGNSA. Trimming pared 5 bases from V and 2 bases from J, leaving 10 bases between. This CDR3 comprises 13 residues. CDR3 sequence reads: CASSRSVPYEQYF. The DNA of the CDR3 is TGTGCCAGCAGCCGTTCGGTCCCCTACGAGCAGTACTTC.

The sample holds many counts of this clonotype. The chain has TRBV4-1 and TRBJ1-5, with D uncertain. CDR1 and CDR2 (germline): MGHRA, YSYEKL. V lost 1 base, J lost 6 bases, and 7 bases lay in between. This CDR3 contains 13 residues. DNA of the CDR3: TGCGCCAGCAGCCAAGTGGAGCGTCAGCCCCAGCATTTT. It translates to CASSQVERQPQHF.

This clonotype was counted at least ten times. J is TRBJ2-1 and V is TRBV5-5; D is ambiguous. Germline V gene data show CDR1 as SGHKS and CDR2 as YYEKEE (reference sequence). This CDR3 spans 13 amino acids. The V gene lost 4 bases and the J gene lost 7 bases, with 12 bases spanning the gap. The CDR3 DNA follows: TGTGCCAGCAGCGCCCTGATATTGAATGAGCAGTTCTTC. It is translated as CASSALILNEQFF.

This clonotype appeared many times. This chain joins TRBV25-1 and TRBJ1-6; 7 nucleotides align to TRBD1. The CDR3 sequence is 11 residues long. Germline trimming cut 8 bases from V and 14 bases from J; bases unmatched to any gene: 6. The germline CDR1 and CDR2 sequences are MGHDK and SYGVNS. The CDR3 sequence: CASSQGITLHF. DNA of the CDR3: TGTGCCAGCTCACAGGGGATAACCCTCCACTTT.

Comments on this clonotype: A much larger clone sits a single nucleotide away, making a read error possible. The chain joins TRBV20-1 to TRBJ2-1, with 10 bases identical to TRBD2. V shed 3 bases and J 6 bases; nucleotides not matched to a gene: 14. The CDR3 covers 17 residues. Germline-derived CDR1 and CDR2 are DFQATT and SNEGSKA (reference sequence). The chain's CDR3 is CSARGSSGRSDPNEQFF. DNA of the CDR3: TGCAGTGCTAGGGGTTCTAGCGGGAGATCCGACCCCAATGAGCAGTTCTTC.

This clonotype has at least ten counts. The rearrangement links TRBV20-1 to TRBJ2-5; D may be TRBD2 (6 bases). CDR1 and CDR2 (germline): DFQATT, SNEGSKA (reference sequence). With 1 base removed from V and 1 base from J, the gap between germline ends came to 22 bases. This CDR3 has 18 residues. The chain's CDR3 is CSARGLVLGLWSQETQYF. For the CDR3, the DNA is TGCAGTGCTAGAGGACTAGTCTTGGGATTGTGGTCCCAAGAGACCCAGTACTTC.

This clonotype showed up many times. The gene calls are TRBV7-9 and TRBJ1-2; D not resolved. CDR1 and CDR2 from the germline V gene are SEHNR and FQNEAQ (reference sequence). The V end was cut by 4 bases, the J end by 5 bases, with 8 bases between. This CDR3 has 12 residues. The CDR3 region has the DNA TGTGCCAGCAGCTCAGCACAGTATGGCTACACCTTC. This gives the protein CASSSAQYGYTF.

This clonotype was counted at least ten times. The genes are TRBV6-2 or TRBV6-3 and TRBJ2-1; unclear D gene. The CDR3 extends over 11 amino acids. V lost 6 bases, J lost 6 bases, and 6 bases lay in between. The germline V gene has CDR1 MNHEY and CDR2 SVGEGT. The CDR3 DNA reads TGTGCCAGCAGCGATTTCAATGAGCAGTTCTTC. The encoded protein is CASSDFNEQFF.

This clonotype was picked up many times. The rearrangement links TRBV6-2 or TRBV6-3 to TRBJ1-5; TRBD1 agrees at 8 bases. There are 14 residues in the CDR3. From germline, CDR1 is MNHEY and CDR2 SVGEGT. The junction had 5 bases not matched to a gene; V was cut back by 6 bases and J by 4 bases. DNA for the CDR3: TGTGCCAGCAGAAAAACAGGGGGAAATCAGCCCCAGCATTTT. The encoded protein is CASRKTGGNQPQHF.

The chain uses TRBV20-1 and TRBJ2-3; 9 nucleotides agree with TRBD2. Looked up from germline, CDR1 is DFQATT and CDR2 is SNEGSKA (reference sequence). Losses at the gene ends were 3 bases for V and 4 bases for J; bases not matched to a gene: 2. The CDR3 totals 13 residues. This CDR3 reads CSARGGGADTQYF. As DNA, the CDR3 is TGCAGTGCTAGGGGCGGGGGGGCAGATACGCAGTATTTT.

There are many counts of this clonotype. The junction departs from the called germline gene at one end, perhaps through a read error. The chain couples TRBV7-3 to TRBJ2-1; tentative D call: TRBD2 (5 bases). The length of the CDR3 is 15 residues. Germline V gene sequence: CDR1 SGHTA, CDR2 FQGTGA. The CDR3 DNA follows: TGTGCCAGCAGCCTAACCCCGTCGGGGTGGAATGAGCAGTTCTTC. This sequence encodes CASSLTPSGWNEQFF.

This clonotype showed up many times. This chain joins TRBV29-1 and TRBJ2-7; D unclear. The germline gives CDR1 SQVTM, CDR2 ANQGSEA. Trimming took off 4 bases at V and 0 bases at J, with 13 bases between the two ends. The CDR3 has 14 amino acids. Written as DNA, the CDR3 is TGCAGCGTTGCTAGGAATTCCGGCTCCTACGAGCAGTACTTC. It yields the protein CSVARNSGSYEQYF.